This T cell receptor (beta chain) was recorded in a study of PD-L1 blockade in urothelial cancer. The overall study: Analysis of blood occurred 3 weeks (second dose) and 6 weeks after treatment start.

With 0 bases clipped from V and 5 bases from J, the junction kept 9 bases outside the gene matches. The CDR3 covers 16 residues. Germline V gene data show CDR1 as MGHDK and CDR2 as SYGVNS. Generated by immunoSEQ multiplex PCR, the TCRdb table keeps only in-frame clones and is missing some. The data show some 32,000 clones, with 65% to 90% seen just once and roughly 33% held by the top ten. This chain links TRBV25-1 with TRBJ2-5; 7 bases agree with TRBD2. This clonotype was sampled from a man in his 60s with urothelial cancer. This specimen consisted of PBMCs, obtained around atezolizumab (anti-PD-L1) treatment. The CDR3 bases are TGTGCCAGCAGTGAATACACCGGGAGGTCTAGGGAGACCCAGTACTTC. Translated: CASSEYTGRSRETQYF.